The T cell receptor beta chain described here comes from a study of blood T cells in healthy people across ages. With V trimmed by 7 bases and J by 5 bases, 8 bases remained unmatched. Per the germline V gene, CDR1 is SGHRS and CDR2 is YFSETQ. There are 13 residues in the CDR3. For the second PCR, which ran for about 6 to 12 cycles, a sample-barcoded 5' primer and a J-beta primer mix were used. TCRdb re-analysed the 5' RACE reads in MiXCR, keeping a single row per CDR3 protein. This table holds more than 500,000 distinct CDR3 sequences, over 25% found once. The sample was also reused in another study, on T cells of mothers and their children. Per that study: The study found thymic selection shapes TCR recombination output similarly in related and unrelated pairs. Compared with unrelated pairs, related mother-child pairs had slightly higher, non-significant overlap.

V and J are TRBV5-1 and TRBJ2-5; 7 positions match TRBD2. Material for sequencing was blood. The clonotype originates from a boy aged 2-15 years in good health. CDR3 sequence: CASQRSGTETQYF. For the CDR3, the DNA is TGCGCCAGCCAGCGAAGCGGGACTGAGACCCAGTACTTC. The whole variable domain, filled in from reference TRBV5-1 and TRBJ2-5, reads KAGVTQTPRYLIKTRGQQVTLSCSPISGHRSVSWYQQTPGQGLQFLFEYFSETQRNKGNFPGRFSGRQFSNSRSEMNVSTLELGDSALYLCASQRSGTETQYFGPGTRLLVL.